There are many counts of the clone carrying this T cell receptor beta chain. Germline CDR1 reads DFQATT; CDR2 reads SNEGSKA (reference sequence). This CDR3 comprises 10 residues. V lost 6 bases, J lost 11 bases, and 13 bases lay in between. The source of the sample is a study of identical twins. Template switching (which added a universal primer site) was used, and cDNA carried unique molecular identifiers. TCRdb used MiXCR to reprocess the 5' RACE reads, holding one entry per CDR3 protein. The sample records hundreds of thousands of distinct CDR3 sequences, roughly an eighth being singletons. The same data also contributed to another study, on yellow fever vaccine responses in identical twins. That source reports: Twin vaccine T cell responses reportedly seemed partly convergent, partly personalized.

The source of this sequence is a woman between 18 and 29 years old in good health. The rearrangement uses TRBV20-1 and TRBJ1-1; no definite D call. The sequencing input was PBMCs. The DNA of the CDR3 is TGCAGTGCCCTAGGACTTGGGGCTTTCTTT. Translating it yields CSALGLGAFF.